The rows below give T cell receptor beta chains drawn from one sample of a study of beta chain features in type 1 diabetes. Some clones are missing from TCRdb's copy, which holds only in-frame ones; the method was immunoSEQ multiplex PCR. Of around 400,000 clones listed, roughly 13% are singletons. The sample taken for sequencing was naive CD4+ T cells from blood. These receptors all stem from a man between 18 and 29 years old in good health. The CDR3 runs from the conserved cysteine through the conserved F or W. A D gene is named only where the DNA matches it firmly. Part of the rows lack a size; the others show once, few, many or a class for expanded clones.

>-|-|15|TRBJ2-7|TRBV19
CASSMGRKSSYEQYF
TGTGCCAGTAGTATGGGCAGGAAGAGCTCCTACGAGCAGTACTTC
>few|TRBD1|14|TRBJ2-5|TRBV7-9
CASRSQGAGETQYF
TGTGCCAGCAGAAGCCAGGGGGCGGGGGAGACCCAGTACTTC
>-|TRBD2|16|TRBJ2-5|TRBV2
CASPTAAGRYQETQYF
TGTGCCAGCCCAACCGCAGCGGGGAGGTACCAAGAGACCCAGTACTTC
>few|TRBD2|16|TRBJ2-1|TRBV7-9
CASSLASGRAYNEQFF
TGTGCCAGCAGCTTAGCAAGCGGGAGGGCCTACAATGAGCAGTTCTTC
>few|TRBD2|15|TRBJ2-1|TRBV30
CAWAPTSGSSHEQFF
TGTGCCTGGGCCCCGACTAGCGGGAGTTCCCATGAGCAGTTCTTC
>-|TRBD2|15|TRBJ2-1|TRBV5-1
CASSLMGLANNEQFF
TGCGCCAGCAGCTTGATGGGACTAGCGAACAATGAGCAGTTCTTC
>-|TRBD1|16|TRBJ2-5|TRBV9
CASSSRLGTGIETQYF
TGTGCCAGCAGCTCCCGCTTAGGGACAGGGATAGAGACCCAGTACTTC
>-|-|14|TRBJ2-7|TRBV21-1
CASSITWHSYEQYF
TGTGCCAGCAGCATTACATGGCACTCCTACGAGCAGTACTTC
>few|TRBD1|17|TRBJ2-7|TRBV25-1
CASRSGTGAQKGYEQYF
TGTGCCAGCAGATCCGGGACAGGGGCCCAGAAAGGCTACGAGCAGTACTTC
>-|TRBD2|15|TRBJ2-7|TRBV7-2
CASSSSSGSSYEQYF
TGTGCCAGCAGCTCCTCAAGCGGGAGCTCCTACGAGCAGTACTTC
>few|-|15|TRBJ1-1|TRBV7-9
CASSLRQGRNTEAFF
TGTGCCAGCAGCTTACGCCAGGGAAGGAACACTGAAGCTTTCTTT
>-|TRBD2|16|TRBJ2-1|TRBV9
CASSVVGAGGTNEQFF
TGTGCCAGCAGCGTAGTAGGTGCGGGAGGAACCAATGAGCAGTTCTTC
>-|-|14|TRBJ1-1|TRBV29-1
CSGSLQVGNTEAFF
TGCAGCGGGTCCCTCCAGGTGGGGAACACTGAAGCTTTCTTT
>few|-|14|TRBJ1-3|TRBV11-2
CASSDISSGNTIYF
TGTGCCAGCAGCGACATCAGCTCTGGAAACACCATATATTTT
>-|TRBD1|13|TRBJ2-7|TRBV7-2
CASSFTGGDEQYF
TGTGCCAGCAGCTTTACAGGGGGCGATGAGCAGTACTTC
>few|TRBD2|14|TRBJ2-5|TRBV5-4
CASSRTSGSETQYF
TGTGCCAGCAGCCGGACTAGCGGGAGTGAGACCCAGTACTTC
>-|TRBD1|14|TRBJ2-7|TRBV28
CASSWDRFYSEQYF
TGTGCCAGCAGTTGGGACAGGTTCTATTCCGAGCAGTACTTC
>-|-|15|TRBJ2-3|TRBV28
CASSYFGLATDTQYF
TGTGCCAGCAGTTACTTTGGGCTAGCGACAGATACGCAGTATTTT
>few|-|14|TRBJ1-1|TRBV7-6
CASSLNGLNTEAFF
TGTGCCAGCAGCTTAAACGGTTTGAACACTGAAGCTTTCTTT
>few|TRBD1|13|TRBJ1-2|TRBV5-4
CASSLGTVNGYTF
TGTGCCAGCAGCTTAGGGACAGTCAATGGCTACACCTTC
>-|TRBD1|17|TRBJ2-6|TRBV11-2
CASSLRIPGQGANVLTF
TGTGCCAGCAGCCTTCGGATACCGGGACAGGGGGCCAACGTCCTGACTTTC
>-|TRBD1|15|TRBJ2-2|TRBV6-5
CASSSTGGNTGELFF
TGTGCCAGCAGTTCGACAGGGGGGAACACCGGGGAGCTGTTTTTT
>-|TRBD1|15|TRBJ1-1|TRBV30
CAWRRRDRTNTEAFF
TGTGCCTGGAGGCGTCGGGACAGAACGAACACTGAAGCTTTCTTT
>few|TRBD2|17|TRBJ2-2|TRBV15
CATSRDFGGALGGELFF
TGTGCCACCAGCAGAGATTTCGGGGGGGCGCTAGGCGGGGAGCTGTTTTTT
>-|-|14|TRBJ1-1|TRBV5-1
CASTLDGGPTEAFF
TGCGCCAGCACCCTGGACGGGGGGCCGACTGAAGCTTTCTTT
>-|-|14|TRBJ2-2|TRBV28
CASSLYADTGELFF
TGTGCCAGCAGTTTATACGCAGACACCGGGGAGCTGTTTTTT
>few|-|14|TRBJ1-2|TRBV6-5
CASSSSQGLYGYTF
TGTGCCAGCAGTTCCTCACAGGGCCTCTATGGCTACACCTTC
>-|-|15|TRBJ2-2|TRBV2
CASSERESQAGELFF
TGTGCCAGCAGTGAGAGGGAGAGTCAGGCCGGGGAGCTGTTTTTT
>few|-|15|TRBJ2-1|TRBV5-6
CASSLIGSSYNEQFF
TGTGCCAGCAGCTTGATCGGGAGCTCCTACAATGAGCAGTTCTTC
>few|TRBD1|15|TRBJ1-1|TRBV7-2
CASSPRQGLNTEAFF
TGTGCCAGCAGCCCCCGACAGGGGTTGAACACTGAAGCTTTCTTT
>few|-|13|TRBJ1-1|TRBV6-5
CASSYQEGTEAFF
TGTGCCAGCAGTTACCAAGAGGGCACTGAAGCTTTCTTT
>-|-|14|TRBJ2-2|TRBV19
CASSERGHTGELFF
TGTGCCAGTAGTGAAAGGGGTCACACCGGGGAGCTGTTTTTT
>few|TRBD1|13|TRBJ2-7|TRBV6-6
CASSYTGGYEQYF
TGTGCCAGCAGTTATACAGGGGGCTACGAGCAGTACTTC
>-|TRBD1|14|TRBJ2-1|TRBV7-3
CASSRTGNYNEQFF
TGTGCCAGCAGCCGGACAGGTAATTACAATGAGCAGTTCTTC
>few|TRBD2|17|TRBJ2-1|TRBV4-3
CASSHGSGFGSYNEQFF
TGCGCCAGCAGCCACGGTAGCGGGTTCGGCTCCTACAATGAGCAGTTCTTC
>few|-|14|TRBJ2-7|TRBV5-1
CASSWGPSGQEQYF
TGCGCCAGCAGCTGGGGACCGAGCGGGCAGGAGCAGTACTTC
>-|TRBD1|13|TRBJ2-7|TRBV9
CASSPGTGSEQYF
TGTGCCAGCAGCCCTGGGACAGGCTCCGAGCAGTACTTC
>-|TRBD1|16|TRBJ2-7|TRBV11-1
CASSLEFDRGLYEQYF
TGTGCCAGCAGCTTAGAGTTCGACAGGGGGCTCTACGAGCAGTACTTC
>few|-|15|TRBJ1-1|TRBV4-3
CASSRRLVGGTEAFF
TGCGCCAGCAGCCGACGGTTGGTGGGAGGGACTGAAGCTTTCTTT
>few|-|13|TRBJ2-1|TRBV5-4
CASSPDSYNEQFF
TGTGCCAGCTCCCCGGACAGCTACAATGAGCAGTTCTTC
>-|TRBD2|17|TRBJ2-3|TRBV5-1
CASSLWGGPSGAPTQYF
TGCGCCAGCAGCTTGTGGGGTGGGCCTAGCGGGGCTCCTACGCAGTATTTT
>-|-|13|TRBJ1-5|TRBV30
CAWSQGSNQPQHF
TGTGCCTGGAGTCAGGGGAGCAATCAGCCCCAGCATTTT
>few|TRBD1|16|TRBJ2-4|TRBV9
CASSTRQGLAKNIQYF
TGTGCCAGCAGCACCCGACAGGGCTTAGCCAAAAACATTCAGTACTTC
>few|TRBD2|18|TRBJ2-3|TRBV7-2
CASSSPGLAGGPTDTQYF
TGTGCCAGCAGCTCCCCGGGACTAGCGGGAGGCCCCACAGATACGCAGTATTTT
>-|TRBD1|15|TRBJ1-6|TRBV9
CASSGQGSYNSPLHF
TGTGCCAGCAGTGGACAGGGATCCTATAATTCACCCCTCCACTTT
>few|-|11|TRBJ1-1|TRBV6-5
CASSRGREAFF
TGTGCCAGCAGCAGGGGACGGGAAGCTTTCTTT
>-|TRBD1|16|TRBJ1-4|TRBV28
CASSHPQGEVDEKLFF
TGTGCCAGCAGCCATCCTCAGGGGGAGGTCGATGAAAAACTGTTTTTT
>-|-|16|TRBJ2-1|TRBV6-5
CASSYSARQFYNEQFF
TGTGCCAGCAGTTACTCGGCTCGACAGTTCTACAATGAGCAGTTCTTC
>-|TRBD1|13|TRBJ1-1|TRBV19
CASSRQGLAEAFF
TGTGCCAGTAGCAGACAGGGGCTCGCTGAAGCTTTCTTT
>-|-|12|TRBJ2-1|TRBV7-3
CASSGKVGEQFF
TGTGCCAGCTCGGGAAAAGTGGGCGAGCAGTTCTTC
>few|-|15|TRBJ2-7|TRBV30
CAWSVGLLHSYEQYF
TGTGCCTGGAGTGTAGGTCTACTACACTCCTACGAGCAGTACTTC
>-|-|17|TRBJ1-2|TRBV28
CASSLYSLIVAGRGYTF
TGTGCCAGCAGTTTATATTCCCTCATCGTCGCAGGAAGGGGCTACACCTTC
>few|-|14|TRBJ2-6|TRBV7-2
CASSPGVGANVLTF
TGTGCCAGCAGCCCAGGGGTGGGGGCCAACGTCCTGACTTTC
>-|-|14|TRBJ2-2|TRBV5-1
CASLPSGNTGELFF
TGCGCCAGCCTACCATCAGGGAACACCGGGGAGCTGTTTTTT
>few|TRBD1|16|TRBJ1-4|TRBV4-2
CASSHRRQGAREKLFF
TGTGCCAGCAGCCACCGTAGACAGGGGGCGCGGGAAAAACTGTTTTTT